Listed below are T cell receptor beta chains from one sample, sequenced in a study of blood T cell repertoires in COVID-19. Assay: immunoSEQ multiplex PCR; the TCRdb copy retains only in-frame clones and omits some. This table holds about 280,000 clones, 80% to 90% found once. Sequencing used PBMCs or T cells enriched from blood (not recorded which). All receptors derive from a woman in her twenties or thirties with acute COVID-19. Each CDR3 is given with its conserved first and last residue. Size values are once, few and many counts, or a class for expanded clones, and some rows have none.

>NA|TRBV6-2/TRBV6-3
CASSPRGTGGPLDSPLHF
>NA|TRBV28
CASSFSSYEQYF
>NA|TRBV7-2
CASSLAGGKNTGELFF
>NA|TRBV28
CASSYPSGSTNYGYTF
>NA|TRBV30
CAWGSGQGILGYTF
>NA|TRBV19
CASRDRGNQPQHF
>NA|TRBV28
CASATGAISNQPQHF
>NA|TRBV9
CASSLSQGITEAFF
>NA|TRBV28
CASSPQGSGNTIYF
>NA|TRBV29-1
CSVEAGTSGSPDEQFF
>NA|TRBV7-9
CASSLMQGHTEAFF
>NA|TRBV19
CATRGLAGGADTQYF
>NA|TRBV28
CASSLNTGVSSQGGYTF
>NA|TRBV19
CASSGGSPTDTQYF
>NA|TRBV7-2
CASSPIATTQREGWQYF
>NA|TRBV7-9
CASSPLAGEDKYEQYF
>NA|TRBV2
CASRKLAGPPEQYF
>NA|TRBV27
CASSLASGGGSYNEQFF
>few|TRBV27
CASSFRGQQAYEQYF
>NA|TRBV6-2/TRBV6-3
CASSGGDYEQYF
>NA|TRBV19
CASSITLAGEVSYNEQFF
>NA|TRBV5-4
CASSFGNYEQYF
>NA|TRBV4-1
CASSQVLGAYEQYF
>NA|TRBV7-6
CASRRYRDDTEAFF
>NA|TRBV7-8
CASSSTEGTVSRKLFF
>NA|TRBV5-1
CASSNPLLSLAKNIQYF
>NA|TRBV6-2/TRBV6-3
CASSKLGRDRTDTQYF